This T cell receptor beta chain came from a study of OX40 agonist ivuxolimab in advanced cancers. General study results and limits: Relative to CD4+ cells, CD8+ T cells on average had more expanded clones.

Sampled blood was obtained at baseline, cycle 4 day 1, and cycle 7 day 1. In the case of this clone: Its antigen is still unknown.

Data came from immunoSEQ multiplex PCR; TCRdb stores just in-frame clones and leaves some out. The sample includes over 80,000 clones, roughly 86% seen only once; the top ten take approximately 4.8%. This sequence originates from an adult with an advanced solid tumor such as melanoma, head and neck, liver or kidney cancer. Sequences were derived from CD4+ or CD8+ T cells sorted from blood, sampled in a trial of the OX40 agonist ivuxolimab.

CDR3 nucleotides: TGTGCCAGCAGTTCTGGCGGTTCCACAGATACGCAGTATTTT. Translated: CASSSGGSTDTQYF. This chain uses TRBV28 with TRBJ2-3; D is unclear. V was pared by 4 bases and J by 2 bases, with 10 bases between. CDR3 length equals 14 residues. CDR1 and CDR2 from the germline V gene are MDHEN and SYDVKM. The variable domain in full, completed from reference TRBV28 and TRBJ2-3, reads DVKVTQSSRYLVKRTGEKVFLECVQDMDHENMFWYRQDPGLGLRLIYFSYDVKMKEKGDIPEGYSVSREKKERFSLILESASTNQTSMYLCASSSGGSTDTQYFGPGTRLTVL.